This T cell receptor beta chain was captured by sequencing in a study of blood T cell repertoires in COVID-19. About the research overall: The origin of the acute and convalescent COVID-19 samples was the United States, Italy and Spain.

In its sample, this clone was seen a few times. Germline V gene lookup returns CDR1 LGHDT and CDR2 YNNKEL (reference sequence). The CDR3 spans 14 residues. The V end lost 1 base, the J end lost 5 bases, and 12 bases lay between the germline ends. As originally analysed: Reference gene primer amplification yielded estimated nucleated cell counts. Some clones are missing from TCRdb's copy, which holds only in-frame ones; the method was immunoSEQ multiplex PCR. V, J and clone size reflect that table, while D and trimming were determined from the DNA. The table includes over 250,000 clones, around four fifths detected once.

The receptor was isolated from a woman in her forties or fifties who had recovered from COVID-19. J is TRBJ2-7 and V is TRBV3-1 (or the pseudogene TRBV3-2); D remains ambiguous. The material sequenced was peripheral blood. The CDR3 DNA is TGTGCCAGCAGCCAAGTTTCGGGTAGCCACGAGCAGTACTTC. Its protein product is CASSQVSGSHEQYF.